Below, 26 T cell receptor beta chains from the same sample are listed, as sequenced in a study of vaccination and CD4 T cells after COVID-19 (dated by TCRdb to 2022 to 2024). The method was PCR. TCRdb names Illumina iSeq 100 as the instrument used. At the Johns Hopkins FTIC core, DNA from the cultured CD4+ T cells underwent TCR sequencing with the Oncomine TCR Beta short-read assay. TCRdb reworked the public reads: Q25 trimming with fastp, MiXCR clone assembly, productive beta chains retained. Rows merge per CDR3 protein into single entries with the most common DNA and genes. The sample profile shows 15,000 to 20,000 distinct CDR3 sequences; about 69% of them were found once. The top ten clones comprise about 18% of the sample. What this sample's treatment or condition label stands for: roughly ten-day PBMC culture with coronavirus spike peptide pools or control peptides (ViraFEST assay). These receptors' targets are unknown.

The sample was CD4+ T cells from blood, cultured in vitro. These receptors came from a human donor who had recovered from COVID-19.

The V and J genes are TRBV20-1 and TRBJ2-5, with a weak D call TRBD1 (5 bases). Germline CDR1 and CDR2: DFQATT and SNEGSKA (reference sequence). Deletions cut 1 base from V and 5 bases from J, with 11 bases between. This CDR3 contains 13 residues. The CDR3 region is CSARVGRVETQYF. CDR3 sequence (DNA): TGCAGTGCTAGAGTGGGCAGGGTTGAGACCCAGTACTTC.

This clonotype showed up just a few times. V and J are TRBV20-1 and TRBJ2-6; D is possibly TRBD2 (5 bases). Deletions cut 5 bases from V and 0 bases from J, with 14 bases between. Looked up from germline, CDR1 is DFQATT and CDR2 is SNEGSKA (reference sequence). The CDR3 sequence is 16 residues long. CDR3 region: CSAPSGNPSGANVLTF. The CDR3 DNA reads as TGCAGTGCTCCCAGCGGTAACCCCTCTGGGGCCAACGTCCTGACTTTC.

The J gene is TRBJ2-7, the V gene TRBV6-5; TRBD1 is a possible D gene (6 bases). Trimming removed 2 bases at V and 6 bases at J, with 20 bases between. The CDR3 is 16 amino acids. CDR1 and CDR2 (germline): MNHEY, SVGAGI. For the CDR3, the DNA is TGTGCCAGCAGTTACGTCGTGGTGGGGGCCGCCGGCGAGCAGTACTTC. This encodes CASSYVVVGAAGEQYF.

The genes are TRBV6-5 and TRBJ1-2; D call uncertain. Trimming pared 0 bases from V and 5 bases from J, leaving 16 bases between. CDR3 length: 16 amino acids. Per germline, CDR1 MNHEY and CDR2 SVGAGI. CDR3 nucleotides: TGTGCCAGCAGTTACTCGTCCTGGACGGATACTTATGGCTACACCTTC. It encodes CASSYSSWTDTYGYTF.

This rearrangement joins TRBV28 to TRBJ2-4; weak D call: TRBD2 (5 bases). The CDR3 has 14 residues. The germline gives CDR1 MDHEN, CDR2 SYDVKM. Trimming pared 5 bases from V and 9 bases from J, leaving 17 bases between. CDR3: CASSPAKGGGIQYF. The CDR3 DNA follows: TGTGCCAGCAGTCCCGCGAAGGGCGGAGGCATTCAGTACTTC. Combining the CDR3 with reference TRBV28 and TRBJ2-4 gives the whole variable domain DVKVTQSSRYLVKRTGEKVFLECVQDMDHENMFWYRQDPGLGLRLIYFSYDVKMKEKGDIPEGYSVSREKKERFSLILESASTNQTSMYLCASSPAKGGGIQYFGAGTRLSVL.

J is TRBJ1-6 and V is TRBV19, with 8 positions matching TRBD1. CDR3 length equals 17 residues. Germline lookup yields CDR1 LNHDA and CDR2 SQIVND (reference sequence). V shed 1 base and J 0 bases; nucleotides not matched to a gene: 2. This CDR3 reads CASSIGDRSSYNSPLHF. Here the CDR3 DNA reads TGTGCCAGTAGTATAGGGGACAGGAGCTCCTATAATTCACCCCTCCACTTT.

The genes are TRBV15 and TRBJ2-1; 7 nucleotides line up with TRBD2. Trimming cost V 0 bases and J 9 bases; bases outside gene matches: 17. This CDR3 region has 18 residues. Germline CDR1 reads LNHNV; CDR2 reads YYDKDF (reference sequence). The CDR3 nucleotides are TGTGCCACCAGCAGAGATAAGGGCGGGAGCGTCCTCCAGGGTGAGCAGTTCTTC. Its protein product is CATSRDKGGSVLQGEQFF.

CDR3 nucleotides: TGTGCCAGCAGCACCCAAGCGGGAGGGCCTCGTAATACGCAGTATTTT. Translating gives CASSTQAGGPRNTQYF. The V gene is TRBV7-2, the J gene TRBJ2-3, with 10 positions matching TRBD2. Unmatched junction bases numbered 12, after V lost 5 bases and J lost 7 bases. This CDR3 spans 16 amino acids. The germline CDR1 and CDR2 sequences are SGHTA and FQGNSA.

This clonotype was picked up one time. V gene TRBV6-1 combines with J gene TRBJ2-5; 10 nucleotides agree with TRBD2. CDR1 and CDR2 from the germline V gene are MNHNS and SASEGT. Trimming at V came to 4 bases and at J to 2 bases, leaving 7 bases not matched to a gene. The CDR3 is made up of 16 amino acids. CDR3 DNA sequence: TGTGCCAGCAGTGGCCTAGCGGGAGCGGGGCAAGAGACCCAGTACTTC. It is translated as CASSGLAGAGQETQYF.

This rearrangement joins TRBV27 to TRBJ1-1; 10 bases match TRBD1. The junction had 14 bases not matched to a gene; V was cut back by 6 bases and J by 7 bases. This CDR3 has 16 residues. Looked up from germline, CDR1 is MNHEY and CDR2 is SMNVEV (reference sequence). DNA for the CDR3: TGTGCCAGCAGAATACAACCGGGACAGGGGCTCCTTGAAGCTTTCTTT. Amino acids: CASRIQPGQGLLEAFF.

V usage is TRBV10-3 and J usage is TRBJ1-6; D is unclear. There are 14 residues in the CDR3. Germline CDR1 reads ENHRY; CDR2 reads SYGVKD. V was trimmed by 2 bases and J by 6 bases, leaving 8 bases between them. CDR3 nucleotides: TGTGCCATCAGTGAGCTGACCCCTAATTCACCCCTCCACTTT. Translation gives CAISELTPNSPLHF.

The V call is TRBV6-2 or TRBV6-3, the J call TRBJ2-1; TRBD2 matches at 9 bases. The V gene end was trimmed by 6 bases and the J gene end by 7 bases; junction bases not matched to a gene: 16. Germline values: CDR1 MNHEY, CDR2 SVGEGT. CDR3 length: 17 residues. CDR3 nucleotides: TGTGCCAGCAGAACCGCCGGGGGGACTAGCAGAAGGAATGAGCAGTTCTTC. Its protein is CASRTAGGTSRRNEQFF.

This CDR3 is CASRRIPGPSNSPLHF. The CDR3 nucleotides read TGTGCCAGCAGACGGATCCCCGGGCCATCTAATTCACCCCTCCACTTT. V and J are TRBV7-9 and TRBJ1-6, with D uncertain. Germline V gene data show CDR1 as SEHNR and CDR2 as FQNEAQ (reference sequence). This CDR3 is 16 amino acids long. V was shortened by 6 bases and J by 6 bases, with 18 bases between the two germline ends.

The sample holds one count of this clonotype. This chain connects TRBV18 to TRBJ1-5, with 8 bases matching TRBD1. The V gene's germline CDR1 is KGHSH and CDR2 LQKENI. The ends lost 6 bases at V and 3 bases at J; junction bases unmatched: 4. The CDR3 consists of 14 residues. The CDR3 sequence: CASSEGQDNQPQHF. In DNA form, the CDR3 reads TGTGCCAGCTCCGAGGGACAGGACAATCAGCCCCAGCATTTT.

This clonotype turned up a few times. This rearrangement joins TRBV7-2 to TRBJ2-3; D is unresolved. V gave up 5 bases and J gave up 0 bases, with 12 bases separating them. The CDR3 loop spans 15 amino acids. The germline V gene has CDR1 SGHTA and CDR2 FQGNSA. The CDR3 nucleotides are TGTGCCAGCAGCCAGAGCTACACTAGCACAGATACGCAGTATTTT. Amino acid sequence: CASSQSYTSTDTQYF.

This rearrangement joins TRBV7-2 to TRBJ1-1, with TRBD1 identical over 7 bases. The CDR3 has 13 residues. J gave up 6 bases and V 10 bases, and 11 bases lay outside the gene matches. The germline gives CDR1 SGHTA, CDR2 FQGNSA. The DNA for the CDR3 is TGTGCCACCCCATCGGGGCAGGGGGCTGAAGCTTTCTTT. This translates into CATPSGQGAEAFF.

This clonotype occurred once. The chain joins TRBV19 to TRBJ1-5; 7 bases are shared with TRBD1. Trimming cost V 2 bases and J 2 bases; bases outside gene matches: 15. CDR3 size: 19 residues. Germline-derived CDR1 and CDR2 are LNHDA and SQIVND (reference sequence). The CDR3: CASSITGGGLILRNQPQHF. Here the CDR3 DNA reads TGTGCCAGTAGTATAACGGGAGGGGGCCTAATTTTGCGCAATCAGCCCCAGCATTTT. The full variable domain, rest sourced from reference TRBV19 and TRBJ1-5, is DGGITQSPKYLFRKEGQNVTLSCEQNLNHDAMYWYRQDPGQGLRLIYYSQIVNDFQKGDIAEGYSVSREKKESFPLTVTSAQKNPTAFYLCASSITGGGLILRNQPQHFGDGTRLSIL.

The chain has TRBV6-1 and TRBJ1-1, with a possible D match to TRBD1 (6 bases). This CDR3 region has 12 residues. Between the trimmed V and J ends, which lost 6 bases and 6 bases, there was a span of 11 bases. CDR1 and CDR2 (germline): MNHNS, SASEGT. CDR3 coding DNA: TGTGCCAGCAGGAGGGGGGTCGCTGAAGCTTTCTTT. It yields the protein CASRRGVAEAFF.

A remark on this clonotype: Here the CDR3 omits its conserved ending phenylalanine or tryptophan, so a read error is the likely source. This chain links TRBV27 with TRBJ1-2; a possible D gene is TRBD1 (5 bases). V lost 6 bases to trimming and J lost 1 base, with 27 bases between them. This CDR3 region has 19 residues. Germline V gives CDR1 MNHEY, CDR2 SMNVEV (reference sequence). Written as DNA, the CDR3 is TGTGCCAGCAGACCCCCATCCCTACTCCGGGACCGCCTTAACTATGGCTACACCTCC. Residues: CASRPPSLLRDRLNYGYTS.

This clonotype has just a few counts. The gene calls are TRBV24-1 and TRBJ1-5; 9 nucleotides line up with TRBD1. Germline V gives CDR1 KGHDR, CDR2 SFDVKD. V shed 5 bases and J 6 bases; nucleotides not matched to a gene: 7. The CDR3 has 15 residues. This CDR3 is CATSGVTGGTQPQHF. DNA for the CDR3: TGTGCCACCAGTGGAGTCACAGGGGGCACTCAGCCCCAGCATTTT.

V usage is TRBV7-3 and J usage is TRBJ2-7; D perhaps matches TRBD1 (5 bases). The length of the CDR3 is 14 residues. Germline V CDR1 and CDR2: SGHTA, FQGTGA. The ends were cut back, 4 bases at V and 0 bases at J, with 10 bases in the middle. DNA of the CDR3: TGTGCCAGCAGCTACTACAGGAGCTCCTACGAGCAGTACTTC. It is translated as CASSYYRSSYEQYF.

The V and J genes are TRBV5-1 and TRBJ1-2, with a possible D match to TRBD1 (6 bases). Germline V gene data show CDR1 as SGHRS and CDR2 as YFSETQ. V was clipped by 4 bases and J by 4 bases, with 14 bases between them. The CDR3 is 14 amino acids. The CDR3: CASSQQGTGYGYTF. DNA for the CDR3: TGCGCCAGCAGCCAACAGGGTACCGGCTATGGCTACACCTTC. Variable domain in full (rest from reference TRBV5-1 and TRBJ1-2): KAGVTQTPRYLIKTRGQQVTLSCSPISGHRSVSWYQQTPGQGLQFLFEYFSETQRNKGNFPGRFSGRQFSNSRSEMNVSTLELGDSALYLCASSQQGTGYGYTFGSGTRLTVV.

V and J are TRBV27 and TRBJ2-5; D might be TRBD1 or TRBD2, each matching 5 bases. The CDR3 consists of 15 residues. V lost 6 bases, J lost 5 bases, and 19 bases lay in between. Germline V CDR1 and CDR2: MNHEY, SMNVEV (reference sequence). Here the CDR3 reads CASSLLSAWGETQYF. CDR3 nucleotides: TGTGCCAGCAGCTTACTTTCCGCGTGGGGGGAGACCCAGTACTTC.

This clonotype was counted a few times. The rearrangement joins TRBV20-1 to TRBJ1-1; a possible D gene is TRBD1 (6 bases). The V gene lost 3 bases and the J gene lost 4 bases, with 21 bases spanning the gap. Germline loops: CDR1 DFQATT, CDR2 SNEGSKA (reference sequence). The length of the CDR3 is 16 residues. The CDR3 sequence: CSARGRARGGGTEAFF. CDR3 coding DNA: TGCAGTGCTAGGGGGAGAGCCAGGGGAGGGGGCACTGAAGCTTTCTTT.

This chain uses TRBV20-1 with TRBJ1-5, with TRBD1 matching 8 bases. Germline V gene lookup returns CDR1 DFQATT and CDR2 SNEGSKA (reference sequence). The J segment lost 1 base and the V segment lost 2 bases, leaving 7 bases of the junction unmatched. The length of the CDR3 is 16 residues. CDR3 nucleotides: TGCAGTGCTAGAAAATATACAGGGGGGAGCAATCAGCCCCAGCATTTT. This translates into CSARKYTGGSNQPQHF.

The chain carries TRBV7-9 and TRBJ1-5; D gene unclear. CDR1 and CDR2 (germline): SEHNR, FQNEAQ (reference sequence). The CDR3 spans 17 residues. The V end was cut by 5 bases, the J end by 1 base, with 18 bases between. CDR3 DNA: TGTGCCAGCAGCACGGGCAGGCCGAACGAAAGCAATCAGCCCCAGCATTTT. Its translation is CASSTGRPNESNQPQHF.